This is a list of T cell receptor beta chains from one sample in a study of T cell changes during pregnancy in multiple sclerosis. Method: immunoSEQ multiplex PCR; TCRdb's copy keeps in-frame clones and lacks some. This table holds approximately 22,000 clones, more than 75% found once. The sequencing here drew on CD4+ T cells from peripheral blood mononuclear cells, taken in the first trimester of pregnancy. These receptors were taken from a female donor in good health, enrolled as a control in a pregnancy study. The CDR3 runs from the conserved cysteine through the conserved F or W. A D gene is named only where the DNA matches it firmly. Expanded clones get a size class; other rows say once, few or many, or leave the size out.

v_gene: TRBV25-1
abundance: -
d_gene: -
j_gene: TRBJ2-5
CDR3aa: CASSKRGISGVETQYF
CDR3nt: TGTGCCAGCAGTAAAAGGGGTATTTCGGGAGTGGAGACCCAGTACTTC

v_gene: TRBV6-1
abundance: once
d_gene: -
j_gene: TRBJ1-2
CDR3aa: CASSEVGSPGDGYTF
CDR3nt: TGTGCCAGCAGTGAAGTTGGGTCCCCAGGGGATGGCTACACCTTC

v_gene: TRBV28
abundance: -
d_gene: TRBD2
j_gene: TRBJ2-7
CDR3aa: CASSGLAIYEQYF
CDR3nt: TGTGCCAGCAGTGGACTAGCTATCTACGAGCAGTACTTC

v_gene: TRBV6-1
abundance: -
d_gene: -
j_gene: TRBJ2-3
CDR3aa: CASSGAGTADTQYF
CDR3nt: TGTGCCAGCAGTGGGGCGGGAACCGCAGATACGCAGTATTTT

v_gene: TRBV19
abundance: once
d_gene: TRBD1
j_gene: TRBJ1-1
CDR3aa: CASGRRGQNTEAFF
CDR3nt: TGTGCCAGTGGGAGGAGGGGGCAGAACACTGAAGCTTTCTTT

v_gene: TRBV4-1
abundance: -
d_gene: TRBD1
j_gene: TRBJ1-2
CDR3aa: CASSQGTGEDYGYTF
CDR3nt: TGCGCCAGCAGCCAAGGGACAGGGGAAGACTATGGCTACACCTTC

v_gene: TRBV7-6
abundance: -
d_gene: -
j_gene: TRBJ2-5
CDR3aa: CASSLGQGQETQYF
CDR3nt: TGTGCCAGCAGCTTAGGTCAGGGACAAGAGACCCAGTACTTC

v_gene: TRBV27
abundance: -
d_gene: -
j_gene: TRBJ1-6
CDR3aa: CASSYENSPLHF
CDR3nt: TGTGCCAGCAGTTATGAGAATTCACCCCTCCACTTT

v_gene: TRBV12-5
abundance: -
d_gene: -
j_gene: TRBJ1-5
CDR3aa: CASGLGQGYQPQHF
CDR3nt: TGTGCTAGTGGTTTGGGGCAGGGGTATCAGCCCCAGCATTTT

v_gene: TRBV5-1
abundance: -
d_gene: TRBD1
j_gene: TRBJ1-2
CDR3aa: CASSFAGTGGGLTNYGYTF
CDR3nt: TGCGCCAGCAGCTTCGCCGGGACAGGGGGCGGCCTGACTAACTATGGCTACACCTTC

v_gene: TRBV19
abundance: -
d_gene: TRBD2
j_gene: TRBJ2-1
CDR3aa: CASRSGGARDEQFF
CDR3nt: TGTGCCAGTAGGAGCGGGGGGGCCAGGGATGAGCAGTTCTTC

v_gene: TRBV2
abundance: -
d_gene: TRBD2
j_gene: TRBJ2-1
CDR3aa: CASSPRTSGRSNEQFF
CDR3nt: TGTGCCAGCAGCCCTAGGACTAGCGGGAGGAGTAATGAGCAGTTCTTC

v_gene: TRBV5-1
abundance: -
d_gene: TRBD2
j_gene: TRBJ2-1
CDR3aa: CASRIEREGFREQFF
CDR3nt: TGCGCCAGCAGAATAGAGCGGGAGGGGTTCCGTGAGCAGTTCTTC

v_gene: TRBV5-1
abundance: -
d_gene: TRBD1
j_gene: TRBJ2-7
CDR3aa: CASSRTGEIYEQYF
CDR3nt: TGCGCCAGCAGCAGGACAGGCGAAATCTACGAGCAGTACTTC

v_gene: TRBV13
abundance: -
d_gene: -
j_gene: TRBJ1-4
CDR3aa: CASSLGGAEKLFF
CDR3nt: TGTGCCAGCAGCTTAGGTGGGGCTGAAAAACTGTTTTTT

v_gene: TRBV11-3
abundance: -
d_gene: TRBD1
j_gene: TRBJ2-2
CDR3aa: CASSPRQGGTGELFF
CDR3nt: TGTGCCAGCAGCCCCCGACAGGGCGGGACCGGGGAGCTGTTTTTT

v_gene: TRBV7-9
abundance: -
d_gene: -
j_gene: TRBJ1-1
CDR3aa: CASTKAGTSLDTEAFF
CDR3nt: TGTGCCAGCACGAAAGCGGGGACGTCGCTTGACACTGAAGCTTTCTTT

v_gene: TRBV18
abundance: -
d_gene: -
j_gene: TRBJ2-7
CDR3aa: CASSPPGREEQYF
CDR3nt: TGTGCCAGCTCACCACCTGGCAGGGAAGAGCAGTACTTC

v_gene: TRBV18
abundance: once
d_gene: TRBD1
j_gene: TRBJ2-7
CDR3aa: CASSPRTGERTYEQYF
CDR3nt: TGTGCCAGCTCACCGAGAACAGGGGAGAGGACCTACGAGCAGTACTTC

v_gene: TRBV5-1
abundance: -
d_gene: -
j_gene: TRBJ2-1
CDR3aa: CASSKTEGLNNEQFF
CDR3nt: TGCGCCAGCAGCAAAACGGAGGGACTTAACAATGAGCAGTTCTTC

v_gene: TRBV11-2
abundance: -
d_gene: TRBD2
j_gene: TRBJ2-3
CDR3aa: CASSLLSGGPASTDTQYF
CDR3nt: TGTGCCAGCAGCTTACTTAGCGGGGGCCCTGCTAGCACAGATACGCAGTATTTT

v_gene: TRBV7-9
abundance: -
d_gene: -
j_gene: TRBJ1-1
CDR3aa: CASSPAGEAFF
CDR3nt: TGTGCCAGCAGCCCCGCCGGGGAAGCTTTCTTT

v_gene: TRBV6-5
abundance: -
d_gene: -
j_gene: TRBJ1-1
CDR3aa: CASSFDRMGTEAFF
CDR3nt: TGTGCCAGCAGTTTCGACAGAATGGGGACTGAAGCTTTCTTT

v_gene: TRBV30
abundance: few
d_gene: -
j_gene: TRBJ1-1
CDR3aa: CAWSRAGVTEAFF
CDR3nt: TGTGCCTGGAGTAGGGCAGGGGTGACTGAAGCTTTCTTT

v_gene: TRBV28
abundance: -
d_gene: TRBD2
j_gene: TRBJ2-3
CDR3aa: CASSLVLAGVGTQYF
CDR3nt: TGTGCCAGCAGTTTAGTCCTAGCGGGAGTGGGTACGCAGTATTTT

v_gene: TRBV7-6
abundance: -
d_gene: -
j_gene: TRBJ2-2
CDR3aa: CASSLEGRGPTGELFF
CDR3nt: TGTGCCAGCAGCTTAGAGGGCAGGGGTCCCACCGGGGAGCTGTTTTTT

v_gene: TRBV30
abundance: -
d_gene: TRBD2
j_gene: TRBJ2-3
CDR3aa: CAWSREGPADTQYF
CDR3nt: TGTGCCTGGAGTAGGGAGGGGCCGGCGGATACGCAGTATTTT